The T cell receptor beta chain under discussion was sequenced for a study of cytomegalovirus exposure and HLA in healthy donors. Worth noting for this clone: No antigen is known for it.

Primers for the PCR totalled 60 Vbeta and 13 Jbeta. Method: immunoSEQ multiplex PCR; TCRdb's copy keeps in-frame clones and lacks some. The sample has about 120,000 clones, over 70% seen once. Study-level points and caveats: Donor immune exposure was known only as CMV serostatus. Productive rates of about 90% or about 30% were seen for most TCR beta V segments in an earlier analysis. Three chains linked to CMV were shown in vitro to be specific for CMV antigens.

Per the germline V gene, CDR1 is SNHLY and CDR2 is FYNNEI. This CDR3 contains 12 residues. V lost 5 bases, J lost 7 bases, and 12 bases lay in between. The origin of this receptor is a woman aged 40 to 50 in good health and CMV-seropositive. The chain links TRBV2 to TRBJ2-7; D unclear. Sequencing used PBMCs. Here the CDR3 reads CASSYPGWEQYF. The CDR3 DNA follows: TGTGCCAGCAGTTATCCCGGTTGGGAGCAGTACTTC. Complete variable domain (other parts from reference TRBV2 and TRBJ2-7): EPEVTQTPSHQVTQMGQEVILRCVPISNHLYFYWYRQILGQKVEFLVSFYNNEISEKSEIFDDQFSVERPDGSNFTLKIRSTKLEDSAMYFCASSYPGWEQYFGPGTRLTVT.